A selection of T cell receptor beta chains follows, all from one sample in a study of T cell responses to AZD1222 COVID-19 vaccine. Profiling relied on immunoSEQ multiplex PCR, and the TCRdb table lists in-frame clones only, not all of them. Of around 160,000 clones in the sample, approximately 91% were seen once. The source material was peripheral blood, sampled 28 days after the second AZD1222 dose. These receptors originate from an adult who received the AZD1222 COVID-19 vaccine. The conserved cysteine and the conserved F or W are not part of the CDR3 here.

v_call,j_call,cdr3_aa
TRBV30,TRBJ2-1,AWTIGVGVGNEQF
TRBV2,TRBJ2-1,ASSELAGGSEQF
TRBV19,TRBJ1-5,ASSIDGGNSNQPQH
TRBV9,TRBJ1-3,ASSVGPGDSSGNTIY
TRBV23-1,TRBJ2-2,AGRVKGRNTGELF
TRBV18,TRBJ1-5,ASSEGRDQPQH
TRBV12-5,TRBJ1-1,ASGFFDRTNTEAF
TRBV7-2,TRBJ1-1,ASSASPEGITEAF
TRBV15,TRBJ2-1,ATSRDPAGGMDEQF
TRBV13,TRBJ1-1,ASSLPGTGEPPL
TRBV3-1/TRBV3-2,TRBJ2-3,ASSQLGADTQY
TRBV6-5,TRBJ2-7,ASRGGQGYEQY
TRBV5-1,TRBJ2-2,ASSEFSPSTGELF
TRBV21-1,TRBJ2-5,ASSKDHALTLRFQSQY
TRBV20-1,TRBJ1-2,SARQGLSYT
TRBV28,TRBJ1-1,ASSRGQNTEAF
TRBV11-3,TRBJ2-2,ASSSSGATGELF
TRBV18,TRBJ1-3,ASSPPRGPDSPSGNTIY
TRBV11-2,TRBJ2-1,ASSLGLAGGHEQF
TRBV29-1,TRBJ1-4,SVEDRKGANEKLF
TRBV5-1,TRBJ2-3,ASSFQSDTQY
TRBV7-7,TRBJ2-5,ASSLGVDQETQY
TRBV3-1/TRBV3-2,TRBJ1-3,ASSPRQDNTIY
TRBV30,TRBJ1-4,AYPGRGNEKLF
TRBV30,TRBJ1-1,AWSKVTEAF
TRBV19,TRBJ2-1,ASSQTSGSLNEQF
TRBV4-3,TRBJ1-3,ASSQAQGSGNTIY
TRBV9,TRBJ2-3,ASSVGQGDTQY
TRBV3-1/TRBV3-2,TRBJ2-7,ASSRSGGTYEQY
TRBV6-5,TRBJ2-5,ASRGTGEIATQY
TRBV7-9,TRBJ1-6,ASSLVPGHNSPLH
TRBV2,TRBJ2-7,ASDRDYEQY
TRBV6-4,TRBJ2-2,ASSPQLAPNTGELF
TRBV5-1,TRBJ2-1,ASSTSSDEQF
TRBV7-2,TRBJ1-1,ASSLVTGDTEAF
TRBV23-1,TRBJ2-7,ASSQSIGGQGAPSAKTQY
TRBV27,TRBJ1-2,ASSLLGPNYGYT
TRBV7-2,TRBJ2-3,ASSLAGRTDTQY
TRBV4-3,TRBJ1-4,ASSQDGRGTNEKLF
TRBV30,TRBJ2-5,AWEGSVTQY
TRBV24-1,TRBJ1-5,ATSDTGGDQPQH
TRBV30,TRBJ2-6,AWSTTQGSGANVLT
TRBV29-1,TRBJ1-2,SVEEGRTSANYGYT
TRBV5-6,TRBJ2-1,ASSLFLRDPTNNEQF
TRBV7-2,TRBJ2-2,ASSWTSGGAGELF
TRBV6-2/TRBV6-3,TRBJ2-7,ASSYRDRGREQY
TRBV6-1,TRBJ1-5,ASSDGEIYSNQPQH
TRBV18,TRBJ2-1,ASSSLSGSSAYNEQF
TRBV3-1/TRBV3-2,TRBJ2-1,ASSQITGLNEQF
TRBV27,TRBJ2-7,ASKSTDLEQY
TRBV27,TRBJ1-5,ASSLPGQGNRYSNQPQH
TRBV27,TRBJ1-2,ASSDRGTGGYT
TRBV19,TRBJ2-5,ASSIAWTSGRETQY
TRBV19,TRBJ2-5,ASSGRLAGGKETQY